The T cell receptor (beta chain) under discussion was sequenced for a study of monozygotic twins with inflammatory bowel disease. Comment on this clonotype: Its antigen is not known.

The TCR libraries each used total RNA (3500 ng per library). TCRdb re-called the 5' RACE reads and gives one entry per CDR3 protein, without DNA. Recorded here are about 330,000 distinct CDR3 sequences; the top ten clones represent around 2%. Whole-blood RNA isolation (total RNA) proceeded without T cell sorting. The CDR3 extends over 17 amino acids. General study points: The data offered no way to tell different T cell subtypes apart. IBD patients shared fewer clonotypes with other individuals than healthy twins, especially patients with disease activity signs.

The source of this sequence is a human donor with ulcerative colitis or Crohn's disease, or a healthy co-twin of an affected twin (not recorded which). V gene TRBV12-3 or TRBV12-4 combines with J gene TRBJ1-3. Sequencing was carried out using blood. This CDR3 reads CASSWGVGGALGNTIYF.